This entry lists 22 T cell receptor beta chains sequenced from one sample in a study of CXCR3 chemokines and chemotherapy response in bladder cancer. In TCRdb, the PCR reads were re-called with MiXCR into one record per CDR3 protein. In the table there are 3,000 to 3,500 distinct CDR3 sequences, 17% of which are singletons. Sampling was carried out from a patient whose treatment included neoadjuvant chemotherapy. All receptors come from a human donor with bladder cancer that did not respond to neoadjuvant chemotherapy.

In its sample, this clonotype ranks as medium-sized (0.01 to 0.1%). The V gene is TRBV15, the J gene TRBJ1-6; tentative D call: TRBD1 (6 bases). Germline V gene lookup returns CDR1 LNHNV and CDR2 YYDKDF (reference sequence). CDR3 length equals 16 residues. Between the trimmed V and J ends, which lost 0 bases and 10 bases, there was a span of 16 bases. This CDR3 is CATSRDLEQGASPLHF. The CDR3 DNA sequence: TGTGCCACCAGCAGAGATCTCGAACAGGGTGCCTCACCCCTCCACTTT.

This clonotype occurred many times. The CDR3 protein is CAWSSQGNTIYF. The CDR3 DNA reads TGTGCCTGGAGTTCGCAGGGAAACACCATATATTTT. The chain links TRBV30 to TRBJ1-3; D is unclear. This CDR3 region has 12 residues. Trimming left V 2 bases short and J 4 bases short, with 6 bases between. The germline V gene has CDR1 GTSNPN and CDR2 SVGIG (reference sequence).

Turning to this clonotype: A far larger clone lies a single base away; this is likely a read error. The chain uses TRBV27 and TRBJ2-5; possibly TRBD2 for D (6 bases). The germline V gene encodes CDR1 MNHEY and CDR2 SMNVEV (reference sequence). The CDR3 length is 16 residues. V was pared by 5 bases and J by 5 bases, with 21 bases between. This CDR3 reads CASSDLPGWDSETQYF. The DNA of the CDR3 is TGTGCCAGCAGTGATTTGCCGGGTTGGGACTCCGAGACCCAGTACTTC.

This clonotype is labeled as large. The J gene is TRBJ1-1, the V gene TRBV5-6, with D tentatively TRBD1 (5 bases). Trimming shortened V by 3 bases and J by 1 base, and 13 bases separated the two germline ends. The CDR3 contains 15 residues. From germline, CDR1 is SGHDT and CDR2 YYEEEE. In DNA form, the CDR3 reads TGTGCCAGCAGCTGGACACCTGGGGCGAACACTGAAGCTTTCTTT. It encodes CASSWTPGANTEAFF.

This clonotype was picked up many times. The chain is built from TRBV28 and TRBJ2-3; tentative D call: TRBD1 (6 bases). Germline V gene lookup returns CDR1 MDHEN and CDR2 SYDVKM. V shed 6 bases and J shed 8 bases, with 9 bases lying between them. The CDR3 covers 11 residues. CDR3 nucleotide sequence: TGTGCCAGCAGAGGGGGTCGTACGCAGTATTTT. Its translation is CASRGGRTQYF.

This clonotype rates as medium-sized. The chain uses TRBV7-2 and TRBJ1-5; D not certain. Trimming removed 2 bases from V and 0 bases from J, with 14 bases in between. There are 17 residues in the CDR3. The germline V gene has CDR1 SGHTA and CDR2 FQGNSA. The CDR3 is CASSLRAAAFSNQPQHF. In DNA form, the CDR3 reads TGTGCCAGCAGCTTAAGGGCGGCAGCCTTTAGCAATCAGCCCCAGCATTTT.

The rearrangement links TRBV20-1 to TRBJ1-2; no reliable D call. V was shortened by 0 bases and J by 12 bases, with 20 bases between the two germline ends. This CDR3 region has 14 residues. Per germline, CDR1 DFQATT and CDR2 SNEGSKA (reference sequence). The CDR3, as DNA: TGCAGTGCTAGAGAAAGTGCCTCCCCGCGGAGGAACACCTTC. Encoded protein: CSARESASPRRNTF.

This clonotype is categorized as medium-sized. The rearrangement links TRBV19 to TRBJ1-4; D is unclear. Trimming took off 5 bases at V and 0 bases at J, with 10 bases between the two ends. Germline V gives CDR1 LNHDA, CDR2 SQIVND (reference sequence). The CDR3 is made up of 15 amino acids. The CDR3 reads CASSPQEATNEKLFF. CDR3 coding DNA: TGTGCCAGTAGTCCGCAGGAAGCAACTAATGAAAAACTGTTTTTT.

This clonotype was seen repeatedly, ten times or more. The chain links TRBV30 to TRBJ1-2; D not resolved. With 2 bases removed from V and 3 bases from J, the gap between germline ends came to 16 bases. Per germline, CDR1 GTSNPN and CDR2 SVGIG (reference sequence). The CDR3 has 15 amino acids. This CDR3 reads CAWSRKDGLDYGYTF. CDR3 coding DNA: TGTGCCTGGAGTAGAAAGGACGGTCTTGACTATGGCTACACCTTC.

This clonotype was seen ten or more times. The V gene is TRBV24-1, the J gene TRBJ2-7; TRBD1 matches 7 bases. Germline V gene data show CDR1 as KGHDR and CDR2 as SFDVKD. The CDR3 is made up of 19 amino acids. V lost 8 bases, J lost 3 bases, and 24 bases stayed unmatched. CDR3 nucleotide sequence: TGTGCCACCAAACCGGAGGACAGGCCCGTCCAGGGACCCATCTACGAGCAGTACTTC. Protein product: CATKPEDRPVQGPIYEQYF.

This clonotype is categorized as large. The chain employs TRBV6-5 and TRBJ2-2; D may be TRBD1 (6 bases). The CDR3 consists of 17 residues. V was shortened by 0 bases and J by 5 bases, with 16 bases between the two germline ends. Germline CDR1 reads MNHEY; CDR2 reads SVGAGI. DNA of the CDR3: TGTGCCAGCAGTTACTCGCGGACAGCCTTGAGGACCGGGGAGCTGTTTTTT. This translates into CASSYSRTALRTGELFF.

By share of the sample, this clonotype is medium-sized. V gene TRBV5-4 combines with J gene TRBJ1-1; D uncertain. The CDR3 sequence is 14 residues long. Germline CDR1 SGHNT, CDR2 YYREEE (reference sequence). Trimming pared 2 bases from V and 4 bases from J, leaving 12 bases between. For the CDR3, the DNA is TGTGCCAGCAGCTTCAATCTTCGCGGCACTGAAGCTTTCTTT. Residues: CASSFNLRGTEAFF.

This clonotype rates as medium-sized. The rearrangement joins TRBV6-1 to TRBJ2-2; TRBD1 matches 10 bases. The CDR3 sequence is 16 residues long. Germline CDR1 reads MNHNS; CDR2 reads SASEGT. V shed 6 bases, J shed 2 bases, and the junction held 6 bases outside the gene matches. The CDR3 protein is CASRFRDRGNTGELFF. CDR3 sequence (DNA): TGTGCCAGCAGATTCCGGGACAGGGGTAACACCGGGGAGCTGTTTTTT.

To note about this clonotype: A far larger clone is one nucleotide away, so this likely arose from a read error. The rearrangement uses TRBV6-1 and TRBJ2-1, with 7 bases fitting TRBD2. The CDR3 has 17 amino acids. The ends lost 5 bases at V and 9 bases at J; junction bases unmatched: 19. The germline gives CDR1 MNHNS, CDR2 SASEGT. The DNA of the CDR3 is TGTGCCAGCAGTTACTCCCCTGGGGTATTCGGGGAGGGTGAGCAGTTCTTC. It encodes CASSYSPGVFGEGEQFF.

This clonotype is categorized as medium-sized (0.01 to 0.1%). The chain couples TRBV5-4 to TRBJ2-3, with D possibly being TRBD2 (6 bases). Germline V CDR1 and CDR2: SGHNT, YYREEE (reference sequence). The CDR3 totals 14 residues. The V and J ends lost 4 bases and 3 bases respectively, with 12 bases between them. The CDR3 here is CASSRAGLTDTQYF. As DNA, the CDR3 is TGTGCCAGCAGCAGGGCGGGGCTTACAGATACGCAGTATTTT.

This clonotype was seen ten or more times. The chain carries TRBV24-1 and TRBJ2-3; D is uncertain. The germline gives CDR1 KGHDR, CDR2 SFDVKD. The CDR3 length is 17 residues. Trimming left V 1 base short and J 1 base short, with 14 bases between. The CDR3, as DNA: TGTGCCACCAGTGATTTTATTTATGGTTTTTGCACAGATACGCAGTATTTT. It specifies CATSDFIYGFCTDTQYF.

In this sample, this clonotype turned up many times. The chain has TRBV20-1 and TRBJ2-3; D is undetermined. Per the germline V gene, CDR1 is DFQATT and CDR2 is SNEGSKA (reference sequence). This CDR3 comprises 12 residues. Trimming cost V 3 bases and J 8 bases, with 12 bases left between them. CDR3 in DNA: TGCAGTGCTAGCGGGCCCTGGGGTACGCAGTATTTT. Translation gives CSASGPWGTQYF.

This clonotype was counted ten times or more. The genes are TRBV6-5 and TRBJ2-1; D is unclear. The CDR3 is made up of 13 amino acids. Germline-derived CDR1 and CDR2 are MNHEY and SVGAGI. With 0 bases removed from V and 7 bases from J, the gap between germline ends came to 7 bases. CDR3 protein: CASSYSKQNEQFF. The CDR3 coding sequence is TGTGCCAGCAGTTACTCGAAGCAAAATGAGCAGTTCTTC.

This clonotype was recorded many times. The V and J genes are TRBV5-6 and TRBJ1-2; TRBD1 aligns across 8 bases. The germline gives CDR1 SGHDT, CDR2 YYEEEE. V shed 4 bases and J 8 bases; nucleotides not matched to a gene: 16. The CDR3 is made up of 16 amino acids. Written as DNA, the CDR3 is TGTGCCAGCAGCCAACTAATGACAGGGGCAAGGCGAGGCTACACCTTC. Protein product: CASSQLMTGARRGYTF.

Sample share makes this clonotype large. This chain joins TRBV6-5 and TRBJ1-1; the D gene is possibly TRBD1 (5 bases). This CDR3 has 13 residues. Germline V gene lookup returns CDR1 MNHEY and CDR2 SVGAGI. Trimming cost V 6 bases and J 11 bases, with 19 bases left between them. CDR3 coding DNA: TGTGCCAGCAGCCCGGGGGTGGACATCTTCGCTTTCTTT. Translating gives CASSPGVDIFAFF.

By sample fraction, this clonotype is medium-sized (0.01 to 0.1%). The rearrangement links TRBV7-2 to TRBJ2-7; weak D call: TRBD1 (6 bases). The CDR3 covers 15 residues. V lost 0 bases, J lost 3 bases, and 12 bases lay in between. Germline V gene lookup returns CDR1 SGHTA and CDR2 FQGNSA. CDR3 amino acids: CASSLAGLQGYEQYF. For the CDR3, the DNA is TGTGCCAGCAGCTTAGCGGGGTTACAGGGCTACGAGCAGTACTTC.

This clonotype was observed many times. The V gene is TRBV30, the J gene TRBJ1-2, with unresolved D. This CDR3 spans 15 amino acids. Trimming pared 2 bases from V and 4 bases from J, leaving 17 bases between. Per the germline V gene, CDR1 is GTSNPN and CDR2 is SVGIG (reference sequence). The CDR3, as DNA: TGTGCCTGGAGTTCAGGACGGGGAAGCCTCTATGGCTACACCTTC. Amino acid sequence: CAWSSGRGSLYGYTF. Based on the CDR3 plus reference TRBV30 and TRBJ1-2, the full variable domain is SQTIHQWPATLVQPVGSPLSLECTVEGTSNPNLYWYRQAAGRGLQLLFYSVGIGQISSEVPQNLSASRPQDRQFILSSKKLLLSDSGFYLCAWSSGRGSLYGYTFGSGTRLTVV.